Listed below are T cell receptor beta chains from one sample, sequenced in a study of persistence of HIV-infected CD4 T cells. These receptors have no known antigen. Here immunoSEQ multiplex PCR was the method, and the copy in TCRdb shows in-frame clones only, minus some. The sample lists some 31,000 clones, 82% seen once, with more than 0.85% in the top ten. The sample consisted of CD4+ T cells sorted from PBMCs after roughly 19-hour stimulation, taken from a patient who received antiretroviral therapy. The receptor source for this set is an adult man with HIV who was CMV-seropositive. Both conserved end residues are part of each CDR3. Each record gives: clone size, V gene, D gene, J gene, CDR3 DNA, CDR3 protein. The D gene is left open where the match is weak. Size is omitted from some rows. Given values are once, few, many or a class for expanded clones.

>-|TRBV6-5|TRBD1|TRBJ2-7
TGTGCCGTTAGGGGACAGAGCTCCTACGAGCAGTACTTC
CAVRGQSSYEQYF
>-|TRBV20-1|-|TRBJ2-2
TGCAGTGCGAAAAGGGCTCTGGAGCTGTTTTTT
CSAKRALELFF
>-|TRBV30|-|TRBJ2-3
TGTGCCTGGAGAGGGGGAGGAGATACGCAGTATTTT
CAWRGGGDTQYF
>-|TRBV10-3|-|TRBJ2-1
TGTGCCATCAGTACTGACAATGAGCAGTTCTTC
CAISTDNEQFF
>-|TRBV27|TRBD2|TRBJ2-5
TGTGCCAGCAAGAGAGGGAGGGTCCAAGAGACCCAGTACTTC
CASKRGRVQETQYF
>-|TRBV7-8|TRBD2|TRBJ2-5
TGTGCCAGCAGCTTAGGACTAGCAAGGCAAGAGACCCAGTACTTC
CASSLGLARQETQYF
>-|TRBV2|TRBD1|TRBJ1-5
TGTGCCAGCAGTTTTGACAGGGACTTGAATCAGCCCCAGCATTTT
CASSFDRDLNQPQHF
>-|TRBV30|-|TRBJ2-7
TGTGCCTGGAAACAGAGGGGGGTCCGGAATCCGCAGTACTTC
CAWKQRGVRNPQYF
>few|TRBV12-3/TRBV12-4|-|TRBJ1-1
TGTGCCAGCAGTTTCGGGTACACTGAAGCTTTCTTT
CASSFGYTEAFF
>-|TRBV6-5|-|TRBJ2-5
TGTGCCAGCAACCGACAGGAGCAAGAGACCCAGTACTTC
CASNRQEQETQYF
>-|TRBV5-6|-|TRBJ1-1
TGTGCCAGCAGCCTTTACAGGGCCGAGGGAGCTTTCTTT
CASSLYRAEGAFF
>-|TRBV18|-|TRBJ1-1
TGTGCCAGCTCACCAGGGCAGGCTCAGGACACTGAAGCTTTCTTT
CASSPGQAQDTEAFF
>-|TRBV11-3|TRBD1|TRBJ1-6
TGTGCCAGCAGACAGGACAGGGGATGTTCACCCCTCCACTTT
CASRQDRGCSPLHF
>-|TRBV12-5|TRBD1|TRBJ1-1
TGTGCTAGTGGTTCGGGGACAGGGCGTCAATACAGTGAAGCTTTCTTT
CASGSGTGRQYSEAFF
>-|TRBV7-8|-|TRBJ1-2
TGTGCCAGCAGCTTGATGGGGTATGTTGGCTACACCTTC
CASSLMGYVGYTF
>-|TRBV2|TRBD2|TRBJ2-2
TGTGCCAGCAGTGGGGGAGCTAGCGGGTGGATCGGGGAGCTGTTTTTT
CASSGGASGWIGELFF
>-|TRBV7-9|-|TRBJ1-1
TGTGCCAGCAGCTTAGACAGGCCGGCTTTCTTT
CASSLDRPAFF
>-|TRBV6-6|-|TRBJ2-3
TGTGCCAGCTCAACTTGGGCGGGGAGCACAGATACGCAGTATTTT
CASSTWAGSTDTQYF
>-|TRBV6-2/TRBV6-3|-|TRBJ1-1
TGTGCCAGCAGTTACTCGCGGCAGACCAAGGACACTGAAGCTTTCTTT
CASSYSRQTKDTEAFF
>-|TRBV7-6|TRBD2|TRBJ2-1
TGTGCCAGCAGCTCGAGCGGGGCCCCCTACAATGAGCAGTTCTTC
CASSSSGAPYNEQFF
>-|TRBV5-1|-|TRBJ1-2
TGCGCCAGCAGCTTGGGCGAACAGCTTAACTATGGCTACACCTTC
CASSLGEQLNYGYTF
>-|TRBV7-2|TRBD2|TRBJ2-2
TGTGCCAGCAGCTCAAGTAGCGGGGGTCGTTTCACCGGGGAGCTGTTTTTT
CASSSSSGGRFTGELFF
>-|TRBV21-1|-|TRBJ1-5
TGTGCCAGCAGCAAAGGGATCTGTAGCAATCAGCCCCAGCATTTT
CASSKGICSNQPQHF
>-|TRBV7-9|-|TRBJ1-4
TGTGCCAGCAGCCGACATACTAATGAAAAACTGTTTTTT
CASSRHTNEKLFF
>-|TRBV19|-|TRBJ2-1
TGTGCCAGTAGAAGTTCGGGTTCCATGAGCTCCTACAATGAGCAGTTCTTC
CASRSSGSMSSYNEQFF
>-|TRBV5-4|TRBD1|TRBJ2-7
TGTGCCAGCAGCGCGGGACAGGGGAGGTCTAACGAGCAGTACTTC
CASSAGQGRSNEQYF
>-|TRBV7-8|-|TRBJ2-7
TGTGCCAGCAGCTTAGTGATGCGGGGAGAGCAGTACTTC
CASSLVMRGEQYF
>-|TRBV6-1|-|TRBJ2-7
TGTGCCAGCAGGGAAGGTTACGAGCAGTACTTC
CASREGYEQYF
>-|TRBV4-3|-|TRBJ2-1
TGCGCCAGCAGCCAAGGCCTGGGGCATGAGCAGTTCTTC
CASSQGLGHEQFF
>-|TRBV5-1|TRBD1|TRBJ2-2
TGCGCCAGCAGCGACAGGACAGGGAACACCGGGGAGCTGTTTTTT
CASSDRTGNTGELFF
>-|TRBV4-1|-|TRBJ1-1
TGCGCCAGCAGCCGAAAGGGGGTACCGAACACTGAAGCTTTCTTT
CASSRKGVPNTEAFF
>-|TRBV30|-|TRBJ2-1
TGTGCCTGGAGTGTAAAGGGGGGGAGCTCCTACAATGAGCAGTTCTTC
CAWSVKGGSSYNEQFF
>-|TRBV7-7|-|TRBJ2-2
TGTGCTAGCAGCCCCCCAGGGGGGGCGCTGAACACCGGGGAGCTGTTTTTT
CASSPPGGALNTGELFF
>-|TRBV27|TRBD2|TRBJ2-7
TGTGCCAGCAGGCCCAGCGGGGGGGCAGCCTACGAGCAGTACTTC
CASRPSGGAAYEQYF
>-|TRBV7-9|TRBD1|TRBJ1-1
TGTGCCAGCAGCTTAGATACAGGGGGGTACACTGAAGCTTTCTTT
CASSLDTGGYTEAFF
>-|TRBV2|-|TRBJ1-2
TGTGCCAGCAGCAGGGTAGACTATGGCTACACCTTC
CASSRVDYGYTF
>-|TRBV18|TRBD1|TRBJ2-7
TGTGCCAGCTCACCACTACGAATCGGGACAGGGAGCTACGAGCAGTACTTC
CASSPLRIGTGSYEQYF
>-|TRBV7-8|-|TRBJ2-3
TGTGCCAGCAGCGCGGGCCTCCCCCCAGATACGCAGTATTTT
CASSAGLPPDTQYF
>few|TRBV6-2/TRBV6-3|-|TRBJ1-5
TGTGCCAGCAGTTACTTCGGGAATAGCAATCAGCCCCAGCATTTT
CASSYFGNSNQPQHF
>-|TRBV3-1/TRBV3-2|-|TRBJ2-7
TGTGCCAGCAGCCAAGGAGGGACGGGACCCTACGAGCAGTACTTC
CASSQGGTGPYEQYF
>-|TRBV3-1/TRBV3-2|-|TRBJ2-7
TGTGCCAGCAGCCAAGGAACAGGGAGCTACGAGCAGTACTTC
CASSQGTGSYEQYF
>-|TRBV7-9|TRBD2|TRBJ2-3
TGTGCCAGCAGCTTAGCTGGACTAGCGGGGGGAGATACGCAGTATTTT
CASSLAGLAGGDTQYF
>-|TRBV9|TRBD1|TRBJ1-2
TGTGCCAGCAGCGTAGCCGCCCAGGGGGCAAGCTACACCTTC
CASSVAAQGASYTF
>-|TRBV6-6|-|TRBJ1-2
TGTGCCAGCAGTTCCGCGGGGGGCCAAGGCTACACCTTC
CASSSAGGQGYTF
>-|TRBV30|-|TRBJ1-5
TGTGCCTGGAGTGTCCCGGACAGAATTAATCAGCCCCAGCATTTT
CAWSVPDRINQPQHF
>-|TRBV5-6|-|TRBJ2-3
TGTGCCAGCAGCTTGTCGCGGGATACGCAGTATTTT
CASSLSRDTQYF
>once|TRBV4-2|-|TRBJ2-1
TGTGCCAGCAGCCAAGGGGGGGCGCGGGGGTCGAACAATGAGCAGTTCTTC
CASSQGGARGSNNEQFF
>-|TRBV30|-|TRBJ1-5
TGTGCCTGGAGTGCCTCGGGTCAGCCCCAGCATTTT
CAWSASGQPQHF
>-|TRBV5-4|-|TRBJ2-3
TGTGCCAGCAGCTTTTGGGGCAGGGGTCAGACAGATACGCAGTATTTT
CASSFWGRGQTDTQYF
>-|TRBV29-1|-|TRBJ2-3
TGCAGCGTTAGACGCGGGTCCTACACAGATACGCAGTATTTT
CSVRRGSYTDTQYF
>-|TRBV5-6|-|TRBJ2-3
TGTGCCAGCAGCTTGCTAGCCACAGATACGCAGTATTTT
CASSLLATDTQYF